This T cell receptor beta chain appears in the sequencing data of a study (dated 2022 in TCRdb). PBMCs were isolated from peripheral blood, and TCR beta sequencing was performed on genomic DNA from unsorted PBMCs. Survey-level sequencing on the immunoSEQ platform was used to profile TCR beta chain repertoires. Turning to the authors' computational methods: CDR3 amino acid length spectratypes and V-J pairing frequencies were compared, and repertoire diversity was measured with the inverse Simpson index. Clonotypes specific to SARS-CoV-2, CMV, influenza A and EBV were annotated by matching TCR beta CDR3 sequences against VDJdb. This immuneACCESS table, as held by TCRdb, lists in-frame sequences with V and J called but not all clones. Of the missing ones, under half trace to an unresolved V gene in checked studies; the others have no known cause. D and trimming come from the DNA, and the V and J calls and clone size come from that table. For this sample there are tens of thousands of clones; more than 85% appear just once. About 11% of the sample is taken by the ten largest.

CDR1 is given as KGHDR and CDR2 as SFDVKD, both from the germline V gene. Its CDR3 holds 15 amino acids, cysteine through phenylalanine. The entry retains the CDR3 DNA only, 45 bases that are in frame from base 1. V and J lose 1 base and 1 base, and a span of 9 bases separates them. Details on this clone: No cognate antigen has been identified for it. Per-base quality was not reported, and no clone a single base away is much larger than it.

Overall results and qualifications from the work: According to the authors, more investigation is needed, including longitudinal sampling and evaluation of a control group.

Recombination joined TRBV24-1 with TRBJ2-5, and possibly TRBD1, on 6 matching bases. What was sequenced was PBMCs. This TCR was recovered from a man aged 35 to 55 with rheumatoid arthritis. The CDR3 in this case is CATSDFVRGQETQYF. The DNA sequence is as follows: TGTGCCACCAGTGATTTCGTCAGGGGCCAAGAGACCCAGTACTTC.